This TCR beta chain was profiled in a study of control samples from healthy donors and cancer patients. The CDR3 consists of 12 residues. Germline values: CDR1 MNHEY, CDR2 SMNVEV (reference sequence). The junction had 1 base not matched to a gene; V was cut back by 6 bases and J by 5 bases. Some clones are missing from TCRdb's copy, which holds only in-frame ones; the method was immunoSEQ multiplex PCR. The table records more than 75,000 clones, 70% to 80% of them present only once. This chain uses TRBV27 with TRBJ2-4; TRBD1 matches 7 bases. The source material was blood. The receptor was derived from a young woman in good health. CDR3 nucleotide sequence: TGTGCCAGCAGGGGGACAGAAAACATTCAGTACTTC. Translating gives CASRGTENIQYF.